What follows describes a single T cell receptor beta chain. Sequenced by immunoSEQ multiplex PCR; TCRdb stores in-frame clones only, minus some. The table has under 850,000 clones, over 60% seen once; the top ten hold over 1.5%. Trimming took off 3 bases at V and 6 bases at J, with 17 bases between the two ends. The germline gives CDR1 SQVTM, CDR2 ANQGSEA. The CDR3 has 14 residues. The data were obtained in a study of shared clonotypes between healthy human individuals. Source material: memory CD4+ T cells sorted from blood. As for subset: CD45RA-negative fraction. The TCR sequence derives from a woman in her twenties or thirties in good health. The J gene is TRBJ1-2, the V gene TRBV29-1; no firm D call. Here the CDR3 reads CSVEEPTGINGYTF. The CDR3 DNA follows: TGCAGCGTTGAGGAGCCGACGGGGATAAATGGCTACACCTTC. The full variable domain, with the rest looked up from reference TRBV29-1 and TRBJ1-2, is SAVISQKPSRDICQRGTSLTIQCQVDSQVTMMFWYRQQPGQSLTLIATANQGSEATYESGFVIDKFPISRPNLTFSTLTVSNMSPEDSSIYLCSVEEPTGINGYTFGSGTRLTVV.